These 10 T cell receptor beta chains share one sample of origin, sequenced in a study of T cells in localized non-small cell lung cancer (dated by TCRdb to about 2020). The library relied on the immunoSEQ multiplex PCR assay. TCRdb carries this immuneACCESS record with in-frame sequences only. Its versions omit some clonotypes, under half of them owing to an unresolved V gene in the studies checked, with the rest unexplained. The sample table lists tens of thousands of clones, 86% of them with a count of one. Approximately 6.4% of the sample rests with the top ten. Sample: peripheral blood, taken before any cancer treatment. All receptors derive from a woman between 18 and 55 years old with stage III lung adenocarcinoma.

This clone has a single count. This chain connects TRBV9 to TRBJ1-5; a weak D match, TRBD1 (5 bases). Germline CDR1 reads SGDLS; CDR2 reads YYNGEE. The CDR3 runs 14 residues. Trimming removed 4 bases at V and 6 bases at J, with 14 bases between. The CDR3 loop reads CASSPLQAGQPQHF. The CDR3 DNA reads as TGTGCCAGCAGCCCCCTACAGGCAGGTCAGCCCCAGCATTTT.

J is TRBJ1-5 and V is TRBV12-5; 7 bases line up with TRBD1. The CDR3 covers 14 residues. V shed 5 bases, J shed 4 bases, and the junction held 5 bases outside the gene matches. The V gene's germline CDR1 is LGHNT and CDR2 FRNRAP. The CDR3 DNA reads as TGTGCTAGTGGTACCACAGGGGATAATCAGCCCCAGCATTTT. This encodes CASGTTGDNQPQHF. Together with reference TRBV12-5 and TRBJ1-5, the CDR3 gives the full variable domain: DARVTQTPRHKVTEMGQEVTMRCQPILGHNTVFWYRQTMMQGLELLAYFRNRAPLDDSGMPKDRFSAEMPDATLATLKIQPSEPRDSAVYFCASGTTGDNQPQHFGDGTRLSIL.

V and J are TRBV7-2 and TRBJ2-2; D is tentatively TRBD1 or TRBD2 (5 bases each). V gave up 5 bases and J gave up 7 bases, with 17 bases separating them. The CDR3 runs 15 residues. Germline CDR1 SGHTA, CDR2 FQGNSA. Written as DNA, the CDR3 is TGTGCCAGCAGCACCGGGACCGGAGGCCGCGGGGAGCTGTTTTTT. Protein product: CASSTGTGGRGELFF.

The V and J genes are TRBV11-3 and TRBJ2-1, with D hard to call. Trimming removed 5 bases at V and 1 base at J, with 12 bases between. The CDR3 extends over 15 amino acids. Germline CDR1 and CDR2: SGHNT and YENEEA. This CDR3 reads CASSPSPGSYNEQFF. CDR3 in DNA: TGTGCCAGCAGCCCCAGTCCTGGTTCCTACAATGAGCAGTTCTTC.

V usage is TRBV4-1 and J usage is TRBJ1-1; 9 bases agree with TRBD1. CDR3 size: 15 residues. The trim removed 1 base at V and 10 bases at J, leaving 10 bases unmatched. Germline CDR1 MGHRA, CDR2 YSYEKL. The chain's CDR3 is CASSQVYRDRVGAFF. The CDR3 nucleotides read TGCGCCAGCAGCCAAGTCTACCGGGACAGGGTTGGAGCTTTCTTT.

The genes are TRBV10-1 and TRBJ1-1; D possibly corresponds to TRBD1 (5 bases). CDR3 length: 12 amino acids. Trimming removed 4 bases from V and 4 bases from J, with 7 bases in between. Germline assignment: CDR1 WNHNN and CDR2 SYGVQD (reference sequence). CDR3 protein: CASSGGGTEAFF. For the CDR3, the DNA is TGCGCCAGCAGTGGGGGGGGCACTGAAGCTTTCTTT.

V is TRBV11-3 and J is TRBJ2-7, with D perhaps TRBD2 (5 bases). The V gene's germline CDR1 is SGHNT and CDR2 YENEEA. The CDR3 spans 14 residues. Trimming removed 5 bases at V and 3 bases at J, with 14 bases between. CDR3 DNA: TGTGCCAGCAGCCCGACTGGGAGCCACTACGAGCAGTACTTC. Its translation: CASSPTGSHYEQYF.

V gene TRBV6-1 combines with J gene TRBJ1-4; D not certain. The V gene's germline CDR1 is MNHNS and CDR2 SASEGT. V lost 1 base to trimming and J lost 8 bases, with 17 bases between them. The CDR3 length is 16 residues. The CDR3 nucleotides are TGTGCCAGCAGTGAAGTGGTAGTCAGGTCGGAAGAAAAACTGTTTTTT. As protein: CASSEVVVRSEEKLFF.

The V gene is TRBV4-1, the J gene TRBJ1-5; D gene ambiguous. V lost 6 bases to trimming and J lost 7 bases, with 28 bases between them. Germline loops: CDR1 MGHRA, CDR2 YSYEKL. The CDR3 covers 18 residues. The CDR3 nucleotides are TGCGCCAGCAGGCCAAGCATCTCGGTTTCGGGAGTGGAACAGCCCCAGCATTTT. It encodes CASRPSISVSGVEQPQHF.

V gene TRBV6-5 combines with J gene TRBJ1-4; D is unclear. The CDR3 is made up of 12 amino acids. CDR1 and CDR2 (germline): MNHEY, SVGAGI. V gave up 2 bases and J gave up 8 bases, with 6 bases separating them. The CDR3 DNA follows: TGTGCCAGCAGTTACGCGGGGGAAAAACTGTTTTTT. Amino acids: CASSYAGEKLFF.